A single sample is the source of the 17 T cell receptor beta chains below, sequenced in a study of siplizumab effects on memory and regulatory T cells. Clones were sequenced by immunoSEQ multiplex PCR, and TCRdb holds only the in-frame ones, with some missing. The sample includes 90,000 to 140,000 clones, more than 85% of them seen just once. Sequences were obtained from CD4+ T cells sorted from blood. Source of these receptors: a human donor in good health.

This clone was picked up a small number of times. This chain links TRBV5-5 with TRBJ1-1, with D perhaps matching TRBD1 (5 bases). Germline V gives CDR1 SGHKS, CDR2 YYEKEE (reference sequence). The CDR3 loop spans 14 amino acids. V lost 4 bases to trimming and J lost 6 bases, with 16 bases between them. DNA for the CDR3: TGTGCCAGCAGCCTAGGGCTGGGGGTATCTGAAGCTTTCTTT. Its translation is CASSLGLGVSEAFF.

CDR3 amino acids: CASSLNIQYF. The CDR3, as DNA: TGTGCCAGCAGTTTAAACATTCAGTACTTC. J is TRBJ2-4 and V is TRBV2; D gene ambiguous. Germline V gene lookup returns CDR1 SNHLY and CDR2 FYNNEI. This CDR3 spans 10 amino acids. Trimming shortened V by 5 bases and J by 6 bases, and 2 bases separated the two germline ends.

The chain uses TRBV12-5 and TRBJ2-7, with 9 bases matching TRBD1. J lost 1 base, V lost 5 bases, and 6 bases had no gene match. In germline, CDR1 is LGHNT, CDR2 FRNRAP. The CDR3 spans 15 residues. The CDR3 DNA follows: TGTGCTAGTGGTCCCGCCGGGACAGGGTCCTACGAGCAGTACTTC. Its protein is CASGPAGTGSYEQYF.

V is TRBV5-4 and J is TRBJ1-4; D perhaps matches TRBD1 (5 bases). The ends were cut back, 0 bases at V and 8 bases at J, with 11 bases in the middle. The CDR3 extends over 14 amino acids. The V gene's germline CDR1 is SGHNT and CDR2 YYREEE (reference sequence). The CDR3 reads CASSLGRAGEKLFF. The CDR3 coding sequence is TGTGCCAGCAGCTTGGGCAGGGCCGGGGAAAAACTGTTTTTT. The variable domain in full, with the rest retrieved from reference TRBV5-4 and TRBJ1-4, is ETGVTQSPTHLIKTRGQQVTLRCSSQSGHNTVSWYQQALGQGPQFIFQYYREEENGRGNFPPRFSGLQFPNYSSELNVNALELDDSALYLCASSLGRAGEKLFFGSGTQLSVL.

This sequence joins TRBV18 and TRBJ2-1, with 11 positions matching TRBD2. Losses at the gene ends were 3 bases for V and 6 bases for J; bases not matched to a gene: 4. Per germline, CDR1 KGHSH and CDR2 LQKENI. The CDR3 length is 15 residues. CDR3 in amino acids: CASSPTSGAVNEQFF. Here the CDR3 DNA reads TGTGCCAGCTCACCGACTAGCGGGGCAGTCAATGAGCAGTTCTTC.

This chain connects TRBV30 to TRBJ1-5; no firm D call. The CDR3 spans 13 residues. V shed 0 bases and J shed 4 bases, with 7 bases lying between them. Germline loops: CDR1 GTSNPN, CDR2 SVGIG (reference sequence). CDR3 nucleotide sequence: TGTGCCTGGAGTGTACGGATAAATCAGCCCCAGCATTTT. This gives the protein CAWSVRINQPQHF.

The chain carries TRBV11-3 and TRBJ1-4; D ambiguous. Germline V CDR1 and CDR2: SGHNT, YENEEA. Trimming took 6 bases from V and 3 from J, leaving 14 bases between them. CDR3 length: 15 residues. The CDR3 here is CASSSTWAANEKLFF. DNA of the CDR3: TGTGCCAGCAGTTCTACGTGGGCAGCTAATGAAAAACTGTTTTTT.

The chain carries TRBV5-1 and TRBJ1-4, with D possibly TRBD1 on 5 matching bases. V was clipped by 0 bases and J by 5 bases, with 11 bases between them. CDR1 SGHRS and CDR2 YFSETQ come from the germline V gene. This CDR3 region has 15 residues. The CDR3 nucleotides are TGCGCCAGCAGCTTGGCGGGGACTTCGAATGAAAAACTGTTTTTT. It codes for CASSLAGTSNEKLFF.

This sequence joins TRBV6-1 and TRBJ2-3; 7 nucleotides align to TRBD1. The CDR3 sequence is 15 residues long. The germline gives CDR1 MNHNS, CDR2 SASEGT. V shed 6 bases and J 4 bases; nucleotides not matched to a gene: 10. The CDR3 region has the DNA TGTGCCAGCAGCCCAAGGGGGCTTCCACCAGATACGCAGTATTTT. Protein sequence: CASSPRGLPPDTQYF.

The chain joins TRBV18 to TRBJ2-2, with D perhaps TRBD2 (5 bases). Between the trimmed V and J ends, which lost 3 bases and 5 bases, there was a span of 13 bases. There are 15 residues in the CDR3. From germline, CDR1 is KGHSH and CDR2 LQKENI. The CDR3 nucleotides read TGTGCCAGCTCACCCGCGGCTAAGCGGACCGGGGAGCTGTTTTTT. Encoded protein: CASSPAAKRTGELFF.

This clone has just one count. The chain joins TRBV5-4 to TRBJ1-2; D is ambiguous. Germline values: CDR1 SGHNT, CDR2 YYREEE (reference sequence). The length of the CDR3 is 12 residues. Trimming left V 4 bases short and J 6 bases short, with 10 bases between. Here the CDR3 reads CASSRPDNGYTF. Written as DNA, the CDR3 is TGTGCCAGCAGCCGCCCGGATAATGGCTACACCTTC. The entire variable domain, with the rest obtained from reference TRBV5-4 and TRBJ1-2, is as follows: ETGVTQSPTHLIKTRGQQVTLRCSSQSGHNTVSWYQQALGQGPQFIFQYYREEENGRGNFPPRFSGLQFPNYSSELNVNALELDDSALYLCASSRPDNGYTFGSGTRLTVV.

This sequence joins TRBV7-3 and TRBJ2-1, with 12 bases fitting TRBD2. V gave up 6 bases and J gave up 7 bases; unmatched junction bases: 10. The CDR3 extends over 16 amino acids. From germline, CDR1 is SGHTA and CDR2 FQGTGA. CDR3 in DNA: TGTGCCAGCAGGGGCCCTAGCGGGAGGGCCGCGAATGAGCAGTTCTTC. Translating it yields CASRGPSGRAANEQFF. Combining the CDR3 with reference TRBV7-3 and TRBJ2-1 gives the whole variable domain GAGVSQTPSNKVTEKGKYVELRCDPISGHTALYWYRQSLGQGPEFLIYFQGTGAADDSGLPNDRFFAVRPEGSVSTLKIQRTERGDSAVYLCASRGPSGRAANEQFFGPGTRLTVL.

The rearrangement uses TRBV30 and TRBJ1-6, with a tentative D call TRBD1 (6 bases). CDR3 length equals 12 residues. V lost 4 bases, J lost 8 bases, and 9 bases lay in between. CDR1 GTSNPN and CDR2 SVGIG come from the germline V gene (reference sequence). CDR3: CAWNRVDSPLHF. The CDR3 coding sequence is TGTGCCTGGAACAGGGTTGATTCACCCCTCCACTTT.

The V gene is TRBV9, the J gene TRBJ1-1; D is unresolved. Germline V gene lookup returns CDR1 SGDLS and CDR2 YYNGEE. The CDR3 length is 13 residues. Trimming took off 0 bases at V and 11 bases at J, with 14 bases between the two ends. CDR3 protein: CASSVDERGVAFF. The CDR3, as DNA: TGTGCCAGCAGCGTAGATGAGCGAGGAGTGGCTTTCTTT.

The rearrangement links TRBV18 to TRBJ1-2; perhaps TRBD1 as D (5 bases). The V gene's germline CDR1 is KGHSH and CDR2 LQKENI. Trimming shortened V by 5 bases and J by 4 bases, and 11 bases separated the two germline ends. This CDR3 spans 13 amino acids. The CDR3 DNA is TGTGCCAGCTCAAGAGGGGAGAGCTATGGCTACACCTTC. Translation gives CASSRGESYGYTF.

The rearrangement joins TRBV5-1 to TRBJ2-1, with 9 bases matching TRBD2. V lost 1 base and J lost 7; bases outside the gene matches: 6. CDR3 length equals 15 residues. CDR1 is SGHRS and CDR2 is YFSETQ in the germline V gene. Written as DNA, the CDR3 is TGCGCCAGCAGCTTGAGCGGGACTAGCATTAATGAGCAGTTCTTC. It is translated as CASSLSGTSINEQFF.

The chain employs TRBV7-9 and TRBJ1-6, with D unclear. V lost 1 base to trimming and J lost 12 bases, with 7 bases between them. Per the germline V gene, CDR1 is SEHNR and CDR2 is FQNEAQ (reference sequence). CDR3 size: 12 residues. CDR3 amino acids: CASSLGVGPLHF. The CDR3 nucleotides are TGTGCCAGCAGCTTAGGCGTCGGACCCCTCCACTTT.